What follows are 5 T cell receptor beta chains derived from one specimen sequenced in a study of siplizumab effects on memory and regulatory T cells. Clones were read by immunoSEQ multiplex PCR, and TCRdb kept only the in-frame ones, dropping some. The repertoire has approximately 94,000 clones, roughly 96% of them found once; the top ten carry 0.025% to 0.035%. The sequenced sample consisted of naive CD4+ T cells sorted from blood. The receptors were sampled from a human donor in good health.

This clone was counted a single time. The rearrangement joins TRBV6-1 to TRBJ2-7, with D maybe TRBD2 (7 bases). The germline V gene has CDR1 MNHNS and CDR2 SASEGT. The CDR3 has 14 residues. The V gene lost 1 base and the J gene lost 6 bases, with 13 bases spanning the gap. The CDR3 DNA follows: TGTGCCAGCAGTGAAGAAGGGGGGGCGTTCGAGCAGTACTTC. Amino acids: CASSEEGGAFEQYF.

The chain uses TRBV4-2 and TRBJ1-6; tentative D call: TRBD1 (6 bases). CDR3 length: 19 residues. Trimming took off 3 bases at V and 3 bases at J, with 21 bases between the two ends. CDR1 is LGHNA and CDR2 is YNFKEQ in the germline V gene. Here the CDR3 reads CASSQEPRQVPNYNSPLHF. The CDR3 coding sequence is TGTGCCAGCAGCCAGGAACCCCGACAGGTCCCCAACTATAATTCACCCCTCCACTTT.

For this clone: At the DNA level, this CDR3 is encoded by other sequences in the same sample as well. This sequence joins TRBV18 and TRBJ1-5; weak D call: TRBD1 (5 bases). Germline assignment: CDR1 KGHSH and CDR2 LQKENI. Trimming took 3 bases from V and 4 from J, leaving 10 bases between them. This CDR3 comprises 14 residues. In DNA, the CDR3 is TGTGCCAGCTCACCTGGAACAGGTAATCAGCCCCAGCATTTT. This codes for CASSPGTGNQPQHF.

The chain combines TRBV7-9 with TRBJ2-2; D is possibly TRBD1 or TRBD2 (5 bases each). Germline V gene lookup returns CDR1 SEHNR and CDR2 FQNEAQ (reference sequence). This CDR3 is 16 amino acids long. The germline V and J ends were trimmed by 5 bases and 5 bases, with 18 bases remaining between them. The DNA for the CDR3 is TGTGCCAGCAGCCCCTGGGGGATCCCTGGGACCGGGGAGCTGTTTTTT. It encodes CASSPWGIPGTGELFF.

The chain employs TRBV5-5 and TRBJ1-2, with a possible D match to TRBD1 (6 bases). Trimming cost V 3 bases and J 9 bases, with 21 bases left between them. Germline V gene sequence: CDR1 SGHKS, CDR2 YYEKEE (reference sequence). The CDR3 loop spans 15 amino acids. This chain's CDR3 is CASSSNRGSLLSYTF. CDR3 bases: TGTGCCAGCAGCTCCAATAGGGGGTCGTTATTGAGCTACACCTTC. The full variable domain, its missing parts supplied by reference TRBV5-5 and TRBJ1-2, is DAGVTQSPTHLIKTRGQQVTLRCSPISGHKSVSWYQQVLGQGPQFIFQYYEKEERGRGNFPDRFSARQFPNYSSELNVNALLLGDSALYLCASSSNRGSLLSYTFGSGTRLTVV.